This section outlines one TCR beta chain sequence together with its context. These data belong to a study of CD8 T cells in Susac syndrome. The CDR3 is 17 residues long. V lost 3 bases and J lost 5, with 24 bases in between. Germline V lookup: CDR1 SQVTM, CDR2 ANQGSEA. When the RNA was reverse transcribed, random hexamers were used with an input of roughly 0.5 to 1 ug. Via MiXCR, TCRdb re-called the immunoSEQ multiplex PCR reads, giving one row per CDR3 protein. The table includes a few hundred thousand distinct CDR3 sequences, roughly 94% detected once. The rearrangement joins TRBV29-1 to TRBJ2-3; D possibly matches TRBD1 or TRBD2 (6 bases each). The sequence was obtained from a human donor with multiple sclerosis. The sequenced sample consisted of CD4+ T cells from PBMCs. DNA for the CDR3: TGCAGCGTTGATCCCCAGCGGTCGGGGGCAAGGGGAGATACGCAGTATTTT. As protein: CSVDPQRSGARGDTQYF.